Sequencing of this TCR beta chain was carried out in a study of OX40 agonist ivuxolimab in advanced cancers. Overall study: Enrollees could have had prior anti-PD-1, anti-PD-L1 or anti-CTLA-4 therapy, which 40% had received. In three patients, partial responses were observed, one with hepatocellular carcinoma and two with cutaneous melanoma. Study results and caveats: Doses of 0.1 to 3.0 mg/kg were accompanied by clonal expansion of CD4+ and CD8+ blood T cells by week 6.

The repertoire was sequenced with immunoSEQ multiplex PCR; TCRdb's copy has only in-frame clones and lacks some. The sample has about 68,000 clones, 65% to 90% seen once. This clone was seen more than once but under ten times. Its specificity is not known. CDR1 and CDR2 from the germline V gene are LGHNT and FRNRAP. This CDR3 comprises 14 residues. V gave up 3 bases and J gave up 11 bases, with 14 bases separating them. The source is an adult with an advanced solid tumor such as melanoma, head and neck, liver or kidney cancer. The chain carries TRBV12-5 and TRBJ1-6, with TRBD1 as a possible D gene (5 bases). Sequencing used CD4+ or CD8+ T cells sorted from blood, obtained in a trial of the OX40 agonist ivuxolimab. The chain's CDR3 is CASGFGAEGAPLHF. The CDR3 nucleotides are TGTGCTAGTGGTTTCGGGGCTGAAGGGGCACCCCTCCACTTT.